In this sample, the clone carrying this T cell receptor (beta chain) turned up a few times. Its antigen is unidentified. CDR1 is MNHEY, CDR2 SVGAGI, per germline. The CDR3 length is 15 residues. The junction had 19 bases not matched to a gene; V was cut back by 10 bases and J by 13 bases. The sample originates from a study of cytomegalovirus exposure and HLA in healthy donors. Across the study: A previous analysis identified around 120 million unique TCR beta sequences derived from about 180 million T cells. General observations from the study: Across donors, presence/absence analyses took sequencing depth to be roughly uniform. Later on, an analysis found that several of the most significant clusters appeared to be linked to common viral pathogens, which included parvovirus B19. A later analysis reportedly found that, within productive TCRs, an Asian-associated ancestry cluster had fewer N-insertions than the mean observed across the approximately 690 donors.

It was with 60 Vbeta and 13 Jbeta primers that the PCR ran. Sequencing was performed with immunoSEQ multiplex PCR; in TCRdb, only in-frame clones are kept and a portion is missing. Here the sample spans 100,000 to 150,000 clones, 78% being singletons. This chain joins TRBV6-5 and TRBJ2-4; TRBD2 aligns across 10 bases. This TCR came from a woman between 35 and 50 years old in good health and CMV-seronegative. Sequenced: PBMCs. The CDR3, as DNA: TGTGCCACCTACTCTCTAGCGGGGGCGCCTTTTTGCCAGTACTTC. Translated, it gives CATYSLAGAPFCQYF.